This T cell receptor (beta chain) was found in a study of blood T cell repertoires in COVID-19. CDR3 size: 14 residues. Between the trimmed V and J ends, which lost 4 bases and 5 bases, there was a span of 9 bases. Germline CDR1 reads LGHNA; CDR2 reads YSLEER. Sequenced by immunoSEQ multiplex PCR; TCRdb stores in-frame clones only, minus some. Altogether some 400,000 clones are present, 90% being singletons, with the ten largest covering around 7%. The gene calls are TRBV4-3 and TRBJ1-6; D might be TRBD1 (6 bases). The TCR was taken from a young man with active or convalescent COVID-19. The sequenced sample consisted of peripheral blood. The CDR3 sequence: CASSLTGNNSPLHF. The CDR3, as DNA: TGCGCCAGCAGCCTAACAGGGAATAATTCACCCCTCCACTTT.